This TCR beta chain originates from a study of cytomegalovirus exposure and HLA in healthy donors. Notes on the study in general: It was reported that TCR beta sequences correctly inferred the HLA-A and HLA-B alleles for most subjects.

This clone was seen a single time. What it binds is unknown. Researchers ran the PCR with 60 Vbeta and 13 Jbeta primers. Study processing details: Later, tens of millions of unique TCR beta chains were counted in an analysis, and roughly 11 million of them were shared. Method: immunoSEQ multiplex PCR; TCRdb's copy keeps in-frame clones and lacks some. From that table come the V and J calls and clone size; the DNA was used to work out D and trimming. The sample lists a few hundred thousand clones; about nine tenths were seen once. CDR1 is MNHNS and CDR2 is SASEGT in the germline V gene. Trimming took 2 bases from V and 8 from J; bases not matched to a gene: 9. This CDR3 spans 16 amino acids.

The chain has TRBV6-1 and TRBJ2-1; 10 bases are shared with TRBD1. This receptor was taken from a girl aged 2-9 years in good health and CMV-seronegative. The sequenced material came from PBMCs. Written as DNA, the CDR3 is TGTGCCAGCAGTGAATCCCCTATGACAGGGGGCCATGAGCAGTTCTTC. It is translated as CASSESPMTGGHEQFF.